This is a list of T cell receptor beta chains from one sample in a study of shared T cell receptors in the human thymus. Profiled with immunoSEQ multiplex PCR; TCRdb holds only in-frame clones, not every one. The table lists roughly 560,000 clones, about 84% of them singletons. The same data also contributed to another study, on human thymus T cells.

Material: thymocytes. These receptor sequences come from a boy in the first two years of life with a congenital heart defect. The CDR3 runs from the conserved cysteine through the conserved F or W. D genes are given only for firm matches. Clone size is shown for a subset of rows, as once, few, many or a class of expanded clone.

d_gene: TRBD2
j_gene: TRBJ2-1
abundance: -
v_gene: TRBV30
CDR3aa: CAWRDSGTSAHNEQFF
CDR3nt: TGTGCCTGGAGGGACTCCGGGACTAGCGCCCACAATGAGCAGTTCTTC

d_gene: -
j_gene: TRBJ1-4
abundance: few
v_gene: TRBV4-3
CDR3aa: CASSQCVAATNEKLFF
CDR3nt: TGCGCCAGCAGCCAATGTGTGGCCGCAACTAATGAAAAACTGTTTTTT

d_gene: TRBD2
j_gene: TRBJ2-1
abundance: few
v_gene: TRBV14
CDR3aa: CASSSTPGGYNEQFF
CDR3nt: TGTGCCAGCAGCTCCACCCCGGGAGGTTACAATGAGCAGTTCTTC

d_gene: -
j_gene: TRBJ2-7
abundance: -
v_gene: TRBV9
CDR3aa: CASSVERDSYEQYF
CDR3nt: TGTGCCAGCAGCGTAGAGAGGGATTCCTACGAGCAGTACTTC

d_gene: -
j_gene: TRBJ2-1
abundance: -
v_gene: TRBV6-1
CDR3aa: CAISGTGGNEQFF
CDR3nt: TGTGCCATCTCCGGGACTGGGGGTAATGAGCAGTTCTTC

d_gene: TRBD1
j_gene: TRBJ2-1
abundance: -
v_gene: TRBV14
CDR3aa: CASSQGGTGVRRYNEQFF
CDR3nt: TGTGCCAGCAGCCAAGGCGGGACAGGGGTCAGGAGGTACAATGAGCAGTTCTTC

d_gene: -
j_gene: TRBJ1-2
abundance: once
v_gene: TRBV2
CDR3aa: CASSAWRGKDYGYTF
CDR3nt: TGTGCCAGCAGTGCCTGGAGAGGGAAAGACTATGGCTACACCTTC

d_gene: -
j_gene: TRBJ1-5
abundance: -
v_gene: TRBV6-1
CDR3aa: CASSEVLSNQPQHF
CDR3nt: TGTGCCAGCAGTGAAGTCCTCTCTAATCAGCCCCAGCATTTT

d_gene: TRBD1
j_gene: TRBJ1-2
abundance: -
v_gene: TRBV28
CDR3aa: CASSASGTGLHSFGYTF
CDR3nt: TGTGCCAGCAGTGCATCCGGGACAGGGCTGCATTCTTTTGGCTACACCTTC

d_gene: TRBD1
j_gene: TRBJ2-1
abundance: -
v_gene: TRBV6-5
CDR3aa: CASSGGQGGHNEQFF
CDR3nt: TGTGCCAGCAGTGGGGGACAGGGGGGACACAATGAGCAGTTCTTC

d_gene: -
j_gene: TRBJ2-1
abundance: -
v_gene: TRBV19
CDR3aa: CASSIGGLVYNEQFF
CDR3nt: TGTGCCAGTAGTATAGGGGGACTGGTATACAATGAGCAGTTCTTC

d_gene: TRBD1
j_gene: TRBJ1-1
abundance: -
v_gene: TRBV27
CDR3aa: CASRGQPNTEAFF
CDR3nt: TGTGCCAGCAGGGGACAGCCGAACACTGAAGCTTTCTTT

d_gene: -
j_gene: TRBJ2-7
abundance: -
v_gene: TRBV28
CDR3aa: CASSTGTLVEQYF
CDR3nt: TGTGCCAGCAGTACCGGGACTCTAGTCGAGCAGTACTTC